The entry below gives a single T cell receptor beta chain sequence along with its context. TCRdb fed the RT-PCR reads into MiXCR, producing one record per CDR3 protein. Of hundreds of thousands of distinct CDR3 sequences listed, around 11% are singletons. This CDR3 region has 15 residues. The germline V and J ends were trimmed by 0 bases and 4 bases, with 12 bases remaining between them. Germline loops: CDR1 LNHNV, CDR2 YYDKDF (reference sequence). This sample is part of a study of response to subunit inactivated influenza vaccine. This sample also appeared in a second study, on T cells expressing NK-cell markers. This second report adds: The authors made TCR beta cDNA libraries by 5'RACE template switching. This switching added a universal primer site and UMIs. HCMV serostatus: seven of eight sequenced donors positive, one negative. About 1.0-8% of CD8+ T cells in more than five donors belonged to dominant NKG2C+ clonotypes. These clonotypes, the leaders elsewhere, also led the CD3+CD56-NKG2C+ fraction in several donors.

The sequence was collected from a man between 50 and 59 years old who received an inactivated influenza vaccine. The specimen was PBMCs from blood, collected on the day of vaccination. V is TRBV15 and J is TRBJ2-5; D is undetermined. CDR3 in DNA: TGTGCCACCAGCAGAGATATGCACCCCCCAGAGACCCAGTACTTC. Translating it yields CATSRDMHPPETQYF.